This TCR beta chain was recovered during a study of blood T cells in healthy people across ages. Sample-barcoded 5' priming and a J-beta primer mix drove a second PCR of 7 to 11 cycles. A minimum of 3 million CDR3-containing paired-end reads was obtained for each sample. TCRdb redid the calling of the 5' RACE reads with MiXCR, one entry per CDR3 protein. The sample consists of around 1,000,000 distinct CDR3 sequences, approximately 25% of them appearing once. V was clipped by 2 bases and J by 7 bases, with 16 bases between them. CDR1 MNHNY and CDR2 SVGAGI come from the germline V gene (reference sequence). This CDR3 contains 15 residues. These data were also reused for a study on T cells of mothers and their children.

The sample consisted of blood. The chain couples TRBV6-6 to TRBJ2-3, with D tentatively TRBD2 (7 bases). The TCR sequence derives from a girl aged 2-10 years in good health. CDR3 amino acids: CASSYVGGPDHTQYF. As DNA, the CDR3 is TGTGCCAGCAGTTACGTGGGGGGGCCAGACCATACGCAGTATTTT.